This is a list of T cell receptor beta chains from one sample in a study of beta chain features in type 1 diabetes. Repertoires were generated with immunoSEQ multiplex PCR, while TCRdb's copy carries only in-frame clones and drops some. The table includes 900,000 or so clones, about a sixth detected once. Sequences were obtained from naive CD4+ T cells from blood. Source of these receptors: a woman aged 18-29 years in good health. Both conserved end residues are part of each CDR3. Fields, in order: J gene, D gene, clone size, V gene, CDR3 protein, CDR3 DNA. D genes are given only for firm matches. A row's size may be missing; if present it is once, few, many or a size class.

J: TRBJ2-2
D: .
size: few
V: TRBV19
CDR3: CASSYEAPGELFF
DNA: TGTGCCAGTAGTTATGAGGCCCCCGGGGAGCTGTTTTTT

J: TRBJ2-7
D: .
size: .
V: TRBV7-2
CDR3: CASSLRGFYEQYF
DNA: TGTGCCAGCAGCTTACGGGGGTTCTACGAGCAGTACTTC

J: TRBJ1-1
D: .
size: few
V: TRBV28
CDR3: CASSLALDRRNTEAFF
DNA: TGTGCCAGCAGTTTGGCCCTCGACAGGAGGAACACTGAAGCTTTCTTT

J: TRBJ1-5
D: .
size: .
V: TRBV2
CDR3: CASSERYSNQPQHF
DNA: TGTGCCAGCAGTGAAAGGTATAGCAATCAGCCCCAGCATTTT

J: TRBJ2-3
D: TRBD2
size: few
V: TRBV7-9
CDR3: CASSYTSGTTDTQYF
DNA: TGTGCCAGCAGCTATACTAGCGGAACCACAGATACGCAGTATTTT

J: TRBJ2-5
D: TRBD2
size: few
V: TRBV7-3
CDR3: CASSLKPTSGRLGETQYF
DNA: TGTGCCAGCAGCCTCAAACCGACTAGCGGGAGGCTTGGAGAGACCCAGTACTTC

J: TRBJ2-5
D: TRBD2
size: .
V: TRBV4-3
CDR3: CASSPTSGRRETQYF
DNA: TGCGCCAGCAGCCCGACTAGCGGGAGGAGGGAGACCCAGTACTTC

J: TRBJ2-2
D: TRBD2
size: .
V: TRBV27
CDR3: CASSRRLAGGTGELFF
DNA: TGTGCCAGCAGTCGCAGACTAGCGGGAGGTACCGGGGAGCTGTTTTTT

J: TRBJ2-4
D: TRBD1
size: few
V: TRBV7-9
CDR3: CASSSGQGGLRANIQYF
DNA: TGTGCCAGCAGTTCGGGACAGGGCGGGCTAAGGGCAAACATTCAGTACTTC

J: TRBJ2-1
D: TRBD2
size: few
V: TRBV10-3
CDR3: CATGLAGGSNEQFF
DNA: TGTGCCACGGGACTGGCGGGAGGGTCAAATGAGCAGTTCTTC

J: TRBJ1-4
D: .
size: few
V: TRBV29-1
CDR3: CSVVVSANEKLFF
DNA: TGCAGCGTTGTGGTGTCAGCAAATGAAAAACTGTTTTTT

J: TRBJ2-6
D: .
size: .
V: TRBV10-2
CDR3: CASSVAGSSPSGANVLTF
DNA: TGCGCCAGCAGTGTGGCAGGGTCGTCGCCCTCTGGGGCCAACGTCCTGACTTTC

J: TRBJ2-3
D: .
size: few
V: TRBV28
CDR3: CASSLWGSPNTDTQYF
DNA: TGTGCCAGCAGTTTATGGGGTAGTCCAAACACAGATACGCAGTATTTT

J: TRBJ2-7
D: TRBD1
size: few
V: TRBV7-3
CDR3: CASSSDRGREQYF
DNA: TGTGCCAGCAGCTCCGACAGGGGAAGGGAGCAGTACTTC

J: TRBJ2-1
D: .
size: few
V: TRBV2
CDR3: CASSVEGYHEQFF
DNA: TGTGCCAGCAGTGTCGAAGGGTACCATGAGCAGTTCTTC

J: TRBJ2-3
D: TRBD2
size: few
V: TRBV9
CDR3: CASSVVGGSQQYF
DNA: TGTGCCAGCAGCGTAGTGGGCGGGAGCCAGCAGTATTTT

J: TRBJ2-1
D: TRBD1
size: .
V: TRBV7-9
CDR3: CASVGQMFPFQFF
DNA: TGTGCCAGCGTGGGACAGATGTTCCCATTTCAGTTCTTC